These 22 T cell receptor beta chains originate from one sample sequenced in a study of CD8+CD57+ T cells in acquired aplastic anemia. The use of genomic DNA as template underpinned the TCR beta VDJ and CDR3 profiling. TCRdb ran MiXCR on the reads and lists one entry per CDR3 protein. The data hold more than 150,000 distinct CDR3 sequences, with approximately 51% observed a single time. Sequencing involved patients with CD8+CD57+ cell expansion previously shown by flow cytometry. Material: sorted CD4+, CD8+, or CD8+CD57+ T cells (not recorded which) from PBMCs. These receptors came from a human donor with aplastic anemia.

Worth noting for this clonotype: A single base separates this from a much larger clone, so it may be a read error. This chain links TRBV11-1 with TRBJ1-3; D gene ambiguous. The germline V gene has CDR1 SGHAT and CDR2 FQDESV (reference sequence). The CDR3 runs 17 residues. The CDR3 spells CAGSPGLTGSSGNTIYF. CDR3 nucleotide sequence: TGTGCCGGCAGTCCTGGACTGACCGGTAGCTCTGGAAACACCATATATTTT. Based on the CDR3 plus reference TRBV11-1 and TRBJ1-3, the full variable domain is EAEVAQSPRYKITEKSQAVAFWCDPISGHATLYWYRQILGQGPELLVQFQDESVVDDSQLPKDRFSAERLKGVDSTLKIQPAELGDSAMYLCAGSPGLTGSSGNTIYFGEGSWLTVV.

The genes are TRBV29-1 and TRBJ2-5; tentatively, D is TRBD1 (6 bases). With 6 bases removed from V and 1 base from J, the gap between germline ends came to 15 bases. The germline CDR1 and CDR2 sequences are SQVTM and ANQGSEA. The CDR3 totals 14 residues. DNA of the CDR3: TGCAGCGTAGGCAGACAGGCGACCCAAGAGACCCAGTACTTC. It translates to CSVGRQATQETQYF.

This clonotype was observed at least ten times. CDR3 in DNA: TGTGCCATCAGCACCACAGACACTGAAGCTTTCTTT. Residues: CAISTTDTEAFF. The V and J genes are TRBV10-3 and TRBJ1-1; D gene uncertain. Germline CDR1 reads ENHRY; CDR2 reads SYGVKD. CDR3 length: 12 residues. Trimming took 6 bases from V and 3 from J, leaving 8 bases between them.

The chain links TRBV27 to TRBJ1-4; maybe TRBD1 (5 bases). The V end was cut by 5 bases, the J end by 7 bases, with 14 bases between. The V gene's germline CDR1 is MNHEY and CDR2 SMNVEV (reference sequence). The CDR3 contains 14 residues. The chain's CDR3 is CASSRDGRGEKLFF. CDR3 sequence (DNA): TGTGCCAGCAGTAGGGACGGCAGAGGTGAAAAACTGTTTTTT.

This clonotype was counted ten times or more. V and J are TRBV7-2 and TRBJ1-5; 8 nucleotides match TRBD1. The V and J ends lost 5 bases and 4 bases, in that order; junction bases with no gene match: 7. The CDR3 runs 15 residues. The germline gives CDR1 SGHTA, CDR2 FQGNSA. The CDR3 spells CASSRAGTGNQPQHF. The CDR3 DNA reads TGTGCCAGCAGCAGAGCCGGGACAGGAAATCAGCCCCAGCATTTT.

In regard to this clonotype: This could be a read error, since a much larger clone is one nucleotide away. The gene calls are TRBV2 and TRBJ1-1, with D perhaps matching TRBD1 (5 bases). Trimming pared 6 bases from V and 1 base from J, leaving 6 bases between. This CDR3 is built from 12 residues. Per germline, CDR1 SNHLY and CDR2 FYNNEI. Written as DNA, the CDR3 is TGTGCCAGCAGACAGGAGAACACTGAAGCTTTCTTT. This codes for CASRQENTEAFF.

This clonotype was counted at least ten times. The chain recombines TRBV7-8 with TRBJ2-1; D unresolved. From germline, CDR1 is SGHVS and CDR2 FQNEAQ. V was cut by 2 bases and J by 10 bases, with 15 bases left in between. This CDR3 is built from 14 residues. The CDR3 loop is CASSLRETLREQFF. Here the CDR3 DNA reads TGTGCCAGCAGCTTACGAGAGACTTTGAGGGAGCAGTTCTTC.

Concerning this clonotype itself: A much larger clone differs by one base, so this may be a read error. The chain recombines TRBV20-1 with TRBJ2-1; D might be TRBD2 (6 bases). V dropped 5 bases and J dropped 4 bases, with 21 bases sitting between them. Germline CDR1 and CDR2: DFQATT and SNEGSKA (reference sequence). The CDR3 length is 16 residues. CDR3 sequence reads: CSAGRPGASVYNEQFF. The CDR3 DNA follows: TGCAGTGCTGGTAGGCCCGGGGCTAGCGTTTACAATGAGCAGTTCTTC.

As concerns this clonotype: It is likely a read error, because the conserved phenylalanine at the end of the CDR3 is missing. The rearrangement joins TRBV6-1 to TRBJ1-6; 10 bases agree with TRBD1. The CDR3 extends over 15 amino acids. Germline V gives CDR1 MNHNS, CDR2 SASEGT. The V segment lost 6 bases and the J segment 9 bases; nucleotides outside the gene matches: 8. Here the CDR3 reads CASRPDRGQFSPLHS. DNA for the CDR3: TGTGCCAGCAGACCCGACAGGGGGCAATTTTCACCCCTCCACTCT.

A single count supports this clonotype. This chain joins TRBV7-9 and TRBJ1-1, with 7 bases that match TRBD1. The trim removed 1 base at V and 4 bases at J, leaving 6 bases unmatched. Germline V gene lookup returns CDR1 SEHNR and CDR2 FQNEAQ (reference sequence). The length of the CDR3 is 15 residues. The chain's CDR3 is CASSLVVGGSTEAFF. As DNA, the CDR3 is TGTGCCAGCAGCTTAGTAGTAGGGGGCAGCACTGAAGCTTTCTTT.

Note on this clonotype: The conserved final phenylalanine or tryptophan is absent from the CDR3, which likely points to a read error. The chain is built from TRBV7-6 and TRBJ1-3; a possible D gene is TRBD1 (5 bases). The CDR3 spans 14 residues. Per the germline V gene, CDR1 is SGHVS and CDR2 is FNYEAQ. The CDR3 loop reads CASSSGTTGNAIYL. Here the CDR3 DNA reads TGTGCCAGCAGCTCAGGGACGACCGGAAACGCCATATATCTT.

V usage is TRBV19 and J usage is TRBJ2-3; D may be TRBD2 (5 bases). Germline-derived CDR1 and CDR2 are LNHDA and SQIVND (reference sequence). This CDR3 has 15 residues. V was cut by 3 bases and J by 8 bases, with 18 bases left in between. CDR3 protein: CASSMVHRLEGTQYF. In DNA form, the CDR3 reads TGTGCCAGTAGTATGGTCCACCGACTCGAGGGTACGCAGTATTTT.

This clonotype was observed a handful of times. A much larger clone is a single base away; this may be a read error. The rearrangement uses TRBV20-1 and TRBJ2-7, with TRBD2 identical over 14 bases. The germline V gene encodes CDR1 DFQATT and CDR2 SNEGSKA (reference sequence). V was pared by 6 bases and J by 6 bases, with 7 bases of the junction left unmatched. The CDR3 is 14 amino acids. CDR3 sequence reads: CSASMTSGGVEQYF. The DNA for the CDR3 is TGCAGTGCCAGTATGACTAGCGGGGGGGTCGAGCAGTACTTC.

This clonotype appeared a few times. This sequence joins TRBV6-1 and TRBJ2-1, with TRBD1 matching 7 bases. The CDR3 loop spans 15 amino acids. The junction had 6 bases not matched to a gene; V was cut back by 7 bases and J by 0 bases. CDR1 MNHNS and CDR2 SASEGT come from the germline V gene. The CDR3 is CASKGDRDSYNEQFF. In DNA, the CDR3 is TGTGCCAGCAAGGGGGACAGAGACTCCTACAATGAGCAGTTCTTC.

About this clonotype itself: This may arise from a read error, as a much more abundant clone is one base away. This sequence joins TRBV13 and TRBJ2-5; 11 positions match TRBD2. This CDR3 is 19 amino acids long. The germline V gene encodes CDR1 PRHDT and CDR2 FYEKMQ (reference sequence). The junction had 18 bases not matched to a gene; V was cut back by 4 bases and J by 5 bases. The CDR3 is CASSYRRSGRARRAETQYF. DNA for the CDR3: TGTGCCAGCAGCTATAGACGTAGCGGGAGGGCGAGGCGGGCGGAGACCCAGTACTTC.

This chain links TRBV6-5 with TRBJ1-2; unclear D gene. V was pared by 1 base and J by 4 bases, with 13 bases between. Germline CDR1 and CDR2: MNHEY and SVGAGI. The CDR3 loop spans 15 amino acids. The CDR3 sequence is CASSYYNGTFYGYTF. The CDR3 DNA reads as TGTGCCAGCAGTTACTACAATGGTACATTCTATGGCTACACCTTC.

The rearrangement links TRBV19 to TRBJ1-2; 8 bases match TRBD1. CDR3 length: 14 amino acids. J gave up 5 bases and V 4 bases, and 6 bases lay outside the gene matches. Germline V gives CDR1 LNHDA, CDR2 SQIVND (reference sequence). The CDR3: CASSTGTGGYGYTF. The CDR3 nucleotides read TGTGCCAGTAGTACCGGGACAGGAGGGTATGGCTACACCTTC.

J is TRBJ1-5 and V is TRBV5-1; D gene unclear. The CDR3 runs to 13 residues. In germline, CDR1 is SGHRS, CDR2 YFSETQ. Trimming took 1 base from V and 5 from J, leaving 7 bases between them. CDR3 in DNA: TGCGCCAGCAGCTTGTCGCCCTATCAGCCCCAGCATTTT. Translating gives CASSLSPYQPQHF.

This clonotype was seen only a few times. The V call is TRBV11-2, the J call TRBJ2-3, with TRBD2 matching 11 bases. The junction had 6 bases not matched to a gene; V was cut back by 5 bases and J by 2 bases. Germline lookup yields CDR1 SGHAT and CDR2 FQNNGV. There are 16 residues in the CDR3. DNA for the CDR3: TGTGCCAGCAGCCTTCTAGCGGGGGGAATCACAGATACGCAGTATTTT. Encoded protein: CASSLLAGGITDTQYF.

About this clonotype: A single base separates this from a much larger clone, so it may be a read error. The genes are TRBV2 and TRBJ1-2; D gene unclear. The CDR3 covers 11 residues. Germline V gene data show CDR1 as SNHLY and CDR2 as FYNNEI. CDR3 region: CASSGNYGFTF. CDR3 DNA: TGTGCCAGCAGTGGGAACTATGGCTTCACCTTC.

This clonotype was seen many times. V and J are TRBV7-3 and TRBJ2-3; 8 positions agree with TRBD2. The CDR3 loop spans 15 amino acids. Germline V gene sequence: CDR1 SGHTA, CDR2 FQGTGA. Trimming took 5 bases from V and 7 from J; bases not matched to a gene: 11. Here the CDR3 reads CASSPRAGATHTQYF. For the CDR3, the DNA is TGTGCCAGCAGCCCGCGAGCGGGAGCAACCCATACGCAGTATTTT.

The V call is TRBV9, the J call TRBJ2-6; the D gene could be TRBD1 or TRBD2 (7 bases each). The CDR3 runs 19 residues. CDR1 is SGDLS, CDR2 YYNGEE, per germline. V lost 4 bases and J lost 1, with 21 bases in between. The CDR3 DNA is TGTGCCAGCAGCCGAAGAGGGGAGGGGGCAGGGTCTGGGGCCAACGTCCTGACTTTC. It is translated as CASSRRGEGAGSGANVLTF. Based on the CDR3 plus reference TRBV9 and TRBJ2-6, the full variable domain is DSGVTQTPKHLITATGQRVTLRCSPRSGDLSVYWYQQSLDQGLQFLIQYYNGEERAKGNILERFSAQQFPDLHSELNLSSLELGDSALYFCASSRRGEGAGSGANVLTFGAGSRLTVL.